Below, 17 T cell receptor beta chains from the same sample are listed, as sequenced in a study of cytomegalovirus exposure and HLA in healthy donors. The study ran its PCR with 60 Vbeta and 13 Jbeta primers. Clones were read by immunoSEQ multiplex PCR, and TCRdb kept only the in-frame ones, dropping some. This table has roughly 120,000 clones, roughly two thirds appearing once. What was sequenced was PBMCs. These TCRs come from a young man in good health and CMV-seropositive.

This sequence joins TRBV2 and TRBJ1-2; no clear D. In germline, CDR1 is SNHLY, CDR2 FYNNEI. The CDR3 runs to 13 residues. Trimming cost V 3 bases and J 6 bases, with 11 bases left between them. The CDR3 spells CASSEEGMDGYTF. CDR3 coding DNA: TGTGCCAGCAGTGAGGAGGGTATGGATGGCTACACCTTC.

The chain joins TRBV7-9 to TRBJ2-2; a weak D match, TRBD2 (7 bases). This CDR3 is built from 16 residues. Trimming removed 1 base from V and 1 base from J, with 10 bases in between. Germline V gives CDR1 SEHNR, CDR2 FQNEAQ (reference sequence). CDR3 loop: CASSLGGGQNTGELFF. The CDR3 DNA is TGTGCCAGCAGCTTAGGGGGGGGACAGAACACCGGGGAGCTGTTTTTT. The full variable domain, its missing parts supplied by reference TRBV7-9 and TRBJ2-2, is DTGVSQNPRHKITKRGQNVTFRCDPISEHNRLYWYRQTLGQGPEFLTYFQNEAQLEKSRLLSDRFSAERPKGSFSTLEIQRTEQGDSAMYLCASSLGGGQNTGELFFGEGSRLTVL.

The rearrangement uses TRBV5-1 and TRBJ2-1, with TRBD2 identical over 8 bases. Per germline, CDR1 SGHRS and CDR2 YFSETQ. The junction had 7 bases not matched to a gene; V was cut back by 2 bases and J by 3 bases. The CDR3 length is 16 residues. This CDR3 is CASSLGREAYYNEQFF. In DNA form, the CDR3 reads TGCGCCAGCAGCTTAGGGCGGGAGGCCTACTACAATGAGCAGTTCTTC.

The chain couples TRBV7-9 to TRBJ2-1, with 8 positions matching TRBD2. Germline trimming cut 3 bases from V and 10 bases from J; bases unmatched to any gene: 17. Germline V gene data show CDR1 as SEHNR and CDR2 as FQNEAQ (reference sequence). This CDR3 is 17 amino acids long. DNA of the CDR3: TGTGCCAGCAGCTTTGTTAGCGGGAACATTGCCCGGAGGGAGCAGTTCTTC. This sequence encodes CASSFVSGNIARREQFF.

This chain uses TRBV27 with TRBJ2-3, with 10 bases that match TRBD2. The CDR3 contains 15 residues. V shed 2 bases and J 5 bases; nucleotides not matched to a gene: 4. CDR1 and CDR2 from the germline V gene are MNHEY and SMNVEV (reference sequence). The CDR3 nucleotides are TGTGCCAGCAGTTTAAGGAGCGGGAGGGTAGATACGCAGTATTTT. Amino acid sequence: CASSLRSGRVDTQYF.

The chain is built from TRBV4-2 and TRBJ2-7; TRBD2 matches 9 bases. Germline CDR1 reads LGHNA; CDR2 reads YNFKEQ. The CDR3 sequence is 13 residues long. V gave up 4 bases and J gave up 6 bases; unmatched junction bases: 4. CDR3 nucleotides: TGTGCCAGCAGCCGGGCGGGAGGGTGCGAGCAGTACTTC. This translates into CASSRAGGCEQYF.

This chain links TRBV11-2 with TRBJ2-5, with D possibly TRBD1 on 5 matching bases. V shed 5 bases and J shed 5 bases, with 18 bases lying between them. From germline, CDR1 is SGHAT and CDR2 FQNNGV. This CDR3 has 15 amino acids. DNA of the CDR3: TGTGCCAGCAGCCCGTGGTTAACAAAGGGGGAGACCCAGTACTTC. Translation gives CASSPWLTKGETQYF.

The chain has TRBV2 and TRBJ2-7; 7 positions agree with TRBD2. This CDR3 region has 13 residues. The V segment lost 4 bases and the J segment 1 base; nucleotides outside the gene matches: 1. Germline CDR1 reads SNHLY; CDR2 reads FYNNEI. The CDR3 sequence: CASSGDYSYEQYF. The CDR3 nucleotides read TGTGCCAGCAGTGGGGACTATTCCTACGAGCAGTACTTC.

This clone was observed a handful of times. The chain employs TRBV5-1 and TRBJ2-5; 13 nucleotides line up with TRBD2. This CDR3 spans 16 amino acids. V lost 3 bases and J lost 4; bases outside the gene matches: 6. Looked up from germline, CDR1 is SGHRS and CDR2 is YFSETQ. The CDR3 region is CASSSSLAGGAETQYF. CDR3 nucleotides: TGCGCCAGCAGCTCATCACTAGCGGGAGGGGCAGAGACCCAGTACTTC.

This clone has just one count. V usage is TRBV2 and J usage is TRBJ1-3; 7 nucleotides line up with TRBD1. Germline loops: CDR1 SNHLY, CDR2 FYNNEI. The CDR3 loop spans 16 amino acids. Germline trimming cut 8 bases from V and 1 base from J; bases unmatched to any gene: 11. CDR3 coding DNA: TGTGCCAGCTTTAGAACAGGGGTAACTTCTGGAAACACCATATATTTT. This sequence encodes CASFRTGVTSGNTIYF.

In this sample, this clone turned up once. The V and J genes are TRBV28 and TRBJ1-5, with a weak D call TRBD1 (5 bases). CDR1 and CDR2 from the germline V gene are MDHEN and SYDVKM. CDR3 length equals 16 residues. V was cut by 8 bases and J by 2 bases, with 19 bases left in between. The DNA of the CDR3 is TGTGCCAGCGAATTAATGGGGGGAAGTGGCAATCAGCCCCAGCATTTT. Protein sequence: CASELMGGSGNQPQHF.

The V call is TRBV25-1, the J call TRBJ1-2; 8 bases match TRBD1. V shed 2 bases and J 2 bases; nucleotides not matched to a gene: 7. Germline V gives CDR1 MGHDK, CDR2 SYGVNS. This CDR3 is built from 16 residues. This chain's CDR3 is CASSEPYRGENYGYTF. The CDR3 coding sequence is TGTGCCAGCAGTGAACCTTACAGGGGGGAAAACTATGGCTACACCTTC.

V gene TRBV4-1 combines with J gene TRBJ2-7; 9 bases map to TRBD2. The CDR3 contains 17 residues. CDR1 and CDR2 (germline): MGHRA, YSYEKL. V dropped 2 bases and J dropped 4; count of bases not matched to a gene: 12. CDR3 DNA sequence: TGCGCCAGCAGCCAATTGACCGGGACTAGCAGGGTATACGAGCAGTACTTC. Its protein is CASSQLTGTSRVYEQYF.

This clone was detected only once. The rearrangement joins TRBV4-3 to TRBJ2-3; D is unclear. The V gene's germline CDR1 is LGHNA and CDR2 YSLEER. CDR3 size: 18 residues. Trimming took 0 bases from V and 5 from J, leaving 21 bases between them. Here the CDR3 reads CASSQDVKALVDGDTQYF. The CDR3 DNA reads as TGCGCCAGCAGCCAAGATGTGAAAGCGCTAGTTGATGGAGATACGCAGTATTTT.

This chain links TRBV29-1 with TRBJ2-1; 10 nucleotides agree with TRBD2. With V trimmed by 8 bases and J by 3 bases, 4 bases remained unmatched. From germline, CDR1 is SQVTM and CDR2 ANQGSEA. This CDR3 has 13 residues. The DNA of the CDR3 is TGCAGCCTGGGACTAGCGAACTACAATGAGCAGTTCTTC. Translated, it gives CSLGLANYNEQFF.

V gene TRBV10-1 combines with J gene TRBJ1-1, with a weak D call TRBD1 (6 bases). This CDR3 has 13 residues. V dropped 9 bases and J dropped 0 bases, with 11 bases sitting between them. Germline V CDR1 and CDR2: WNHNN, SYGVQD (reference sequence). CDR3 amino acids: CASRQEMNTEAFF. As DNA, the CDR3 is TGCGCCAGTCGACAGGAGATGAACACTGAAGCTTTCTTT.

This clone was seen only once. The rearrangement links TRBV7-3 to TRBJ2-2; 9 positions agree with TRBD2. V trimming: 3 bases; J trimming: 7 bases; junction bases outside the gene matches: 3. Germline V CDR1 and CDR2: SGHTA, FQGTGA. The CDR3 is 14 amino acids. In DNA, the CDR3 is TGTGCCAGCAGCTTGTTAGCGGGAGACGGGGAGCTGTTTTTT. It specifies CASSLLAGDGELFF. Drawing the rest from reference TRBV7-3 and TRBJ2-2, the complete variable domain is GAGVSQTPSNKVTEKGKYVELRCDPISGHTALYWYRQSLGQGPEFLIYFQGTGAADDSGLPNDRFFAVRPEGSVSTLKIQRTERGDSAVYLCASSLLAGDGELFFGEGSRLTVL.